This T cell receptor beta chain stems from a study of cytomegalovirus exposure and HLA in healthy donors. Study details: From HLA-typed donors, an early data release held some 91 million unique TCRs.

The germline CDR1 and CDR2 sequences are MDHEN and SYDVKM. The CDR3 has 12 amino acids. The ends were cut back, 5 bases at V and 3 bases at J, with 8 bases in the middle. PCR involved 60 Vbeta and 13 Jbeta primers. The table came from immunoSEQ multiplex PCR; TCRdb's copy has only in-frame clones and leaves some out. The sample holds roughly 97,000 clones, approximately 73% seen once. This chain uses TRBV28 with TRBJ2-7; D is uncertain. This sequence was found in a man in his forties or fifties in good health and CMV-seronegative. The material sequenced was PBMCs. The CDR3, as DNA: TGTGCCAGCAGTCAGGCAAACTACGAGCAGTACTTC. This encodes CASSQANYEQYF.